The 22 T cell receptor beta chains reported below all come from one sample, sequenced in a study of blood T cell repertoires in COVID-19. This table comes from immunoSEQ multiplex PCR, and its TCRdb copy is limited to in-frame clones, with some not included. This table holds 150,000 to 190,000 clones, under 85% found once. Specimen: peripheral blood. These receptors all stem from a woman older than 75 with acute or convalescent COVID-19.

This clone was counted only a few times. The chain uses TRBV28 and TRBJ1-2; 8 bases align to TRBD1. Trimming removed 4 bases from V and 0 bases from J; junction bases left unmatched: 4. Per germline, CDR1 MDHEN and CDR2 SYDVKM. The CDR3 extends over 15 amino acids. The CDR3 spells CASSSGQGTNYGYTF. Here the CDR3 DNA reads TGTGCCAGCAGTTCTGGACAGGGAACTAACTATGGCTACACCTTC.

V gene TRBV7-9 combines with J gene TRBJ2-1, with D hard to call. The ends were cut back, 1 base at V and 12 bases at J, with 19 bases in the middle. The CDR3 totals 15 residues. The germline V gene encodes CDR1 SEHNR and CDR2 FQNEAQ (reference sequence). CDR3 region: CASSLDYGSRTWQFF. The CDR3 DNA is TGTGCCAGCAGCTTAGATTACGGGTCCCGTACGTGGCAGTTCTTC.

The sample holds a few counts of this clone. The chain recombines TRBV20-1 with TRBJ1-1; unclear D gene. The V gene's germline CDR1 is DFQATT and CDR2 SNEGSKA (reference sequence). The ends were cut back, 5 bases at V and 6 bases at J, with 10 bases in the middle. The CDR3 length is 11 residues. This chain's CDR3 is CSALRDPEAFF. CDR3 bases: TGCAGTGCTCTCCGGGATCCTGAAGCTTTCTTT.

This clone was found once. The same CDR3 can be traced to other DNA sequences in this sample. The chain carries TRBV5-1 and TRBJ2-1; no reliable D call. Per germline, CDR1 SGHRS and CDR2 YFSETQ. The ends were cut back, 4 bases at V and 10 bases at J, with 18 bases in the middle. The CDR3 is 14 amino acids. Written as DNA, the CDR3 is TGCGCCAGCAGCCTAGACTCTCTGAGGTGGGAGCAGTTCTTC. It specifies CASSLDSLRWEQFF.

The CDR3, as DNA: TGTGCCAGCACGGGTAGTCTAAATCAGCCCCAGCATTTT. Protein: CASTGSLNQPQHF. The chain has TRBV6-5 and TRBJ1-5, with D unclear. The CDR3 spans 13 residues. V shed 7 bases and J shed 4 bases, with 11 bases lying between them. CDR1 MNHEY and CDR2 SVGAGI come from the germline V gene.

The chain carries TRBV19 and TRBJ2-2, with D maybe TRBD2 (6 bases). The CDR3 sequence is 14 residues long. V was clipped by 7 bases and J by 2 bases, with 11 bases between them. Per the germline V gene, CDR1 is LNHDA and CDR2 is SQIVND (reference sequence). The CDR3 loop reads CASIGAGNTGELFF. As DNA, the CDR3 is TGTGCCAGTATTGGAGCGGGTAACACCGGGGAGCTGTTTTTT.

V usage is TRBV2 and J usage is TRBJ2-7, with D uncertain. Trimming removed 6 bases from V and 6 bases from J, with 12 bases in between. The germline gives CDR1 SNHLY, CDR2 FYNNEI. This CDR3 is 12 amino acids long. The CDR3 loop is CASRVALTEQYF. DNA for the CDR3: TGTGCCAGCAGGGTCGCGCTAACCGAGCAGTACTTC.

The chain links TRBV19 to TRBJ1-4; tentative D call: TRBD1 (5 bases). This CDR3 spans 14 amino acids. Trimming pared 3 bases from V and 4 bases from J, leaving 9 bases between. In germline, CDR1 is LNHDA, CDR2 SQIVND (reference sequence). This CDR3 reads CASSMGLVNEKLFF. CDR3 DNA sequence: TGTGCCAGTAGTATGGGACTGGTTAATGAAAAACTGTTTTTT.

The gene calls are TRBV7-8 and TRBJ1-5; D call uncertain. Per the germline V gene, CDR1 is SGHVS and CDR2 is FQNEAQ. This CDR3 comprises 13 residues. Trimming removed 6 bases from V and 3 bases from J, with 9 bases in between. Here the CDR3 DNA reads TGTGCCAGCAGTCTCAACAACAATCAGCCCCAGCATTTT. This codes for CASSLNNNQPQHF.

The genes are TRBV2 and TRBJ2-7; 7 nucleotides match TRBD2. The V and J ends lost 3 bases and 0 bases, in that order; junction bases with no gene match: 2. The CDR3 runs to 14 residues. Germline-derived CDR1 and CDR2 are SNHLY and FYNNEI. In DNA form, the CDR3 reads TGTGCCAGCAGTGAGTCTAGCGGCTCCTACGAGCAGTACTTC. It codes for CASSESSGSYEQYF. Supplemented by reference TRBV2 and TRBJ2-7, the full variable domain reads EPEVTQTPSHQVTQMGQEVILRCVPISNHLYFYWYRQILGQKVEFLVSFYNNEISEKSEIFDDQFSVERPDGSNFTLKIRSTKLEDSAMYFCASSESSGSYEQYFGPGTRLTVT.

This clone was detected once. The chain links TRBV5-5 to TRBJ1-3, with D possibly matching TRBD1 (6 bases). This CDR3 has 12 amino acids. Germline CDR1 reads SGHKS; CDR2 reads YYEKEE (reference sequence). Trimming took 5 bases from V and 4 from J, leaving 7 bases between them. Written as DNA, the CDR3 is TGTGCCAGCAGGGGGGCAGGAAACACCATATATTTT. Residues: CASRGAGNTIYF. Variable domain in full (rest from reference TRBV5-5 and TRBJ1-3): DAGVTQSPTHLIKTRGQQVTLRCSPISGHKSVSWYQQVLGQGPQFIFQYYEKEERGRGNFPDRFSARQFPNYSSELNVNALLLGDSALYLCASRGAGNTIYFGEGSWLTVV.

This chain joins TRBV18 and TRBJ1-5; D uncertain. This CDR3 spans 13 amino acids. The ends were cut back, 3 bases at V and 4 bases at J, with 7 bases in the middle. The V gene's germline CDR1 is KGHSH and CDR2 LQKENI. CDR3 nucleotide sequence: TGTGCCAGCTCACCGGGCCCTAATCAGCCCCAGCATTTT. This encodes CASSPGPNQPQHF.

V and J are TRBV3-1 (or the pseudogene TRBV3-2) and TRBJ1-3, with D perhaps TRBD1 (5 bases). V was trimmed by 8 bases and J by 3 bases, leaving 11 bases between them. The length of the CDR3 is 13 residues. The V gene's germline CDR1 is LGHDT and CDR2 YNNKEL (reference sequence). CDR3 in DNA: TGTGCCAGCTCCAGGGCCAATGGAAACACCATATATTTT. Protein: CASSRANGNTIYF.

The DNA for the CDR3 is TGTGCCAGCAGCGATGGCAGGGGCGGCCTCGACGAGCAGTACTTC. This sequence encodes CASSDGRGGLDEQYF. The chain has TRBV7-8 and TRBJ2-7, with D perhaps TRBD1 (6 bases). Trimming took 5 bases from V and 5 from J, leaving 19 bases between them. The CDR3 spans 15 residues. Per germline, CDR1 SGHVS and CDR2 FQNEAQ.

This clone was seen a handful of times. CDR3 region: CASSDSTSGAQNSYHEQYF. The CDR3 DNA reads as TGTGCCAGCAGTGACTCGACTAGCGGGGCCCAGAACTCGTATCACGAGCAGTACTTC. V is TRBV6-4 and J is TRBJ2-7, with TRBD2 identical over 11 bases. There are 19 residues in the CDR3. The junction had 15 bases not matched to a gene; V was cut back by 0 bases and J by 5 bases. Germline lookup yields CDR1 MRHNA and CDR2 SNTAGT.

The rearrangement links TRBV14 to TRBJ1-2; no definite D call. V was cut by 2 bases and J by 1 base, with 5 bases left in between. Germline CDR1 SGHDN, CDR2 FVKESK. The CDR3 loop spans 13 amino acids. DNA of the CDR3: TGTGCCAGCAGCCAAACAGTTAACTATGGCTACACCTTC. This codes for CASSQTVNYGYTF. The full variable domain, completed using reference TRBV14 and TRBJ1-2, is EAGVTQFPSHSVIEKGQTVTLRCDPISGHDNLYWYRRVMGKEIKFLLHFVKESKQDESGMPNNRFLAERTGGTYSTLKVQPAELEDSGVYFCASSQTVNYGYTFGSGTRLTVV.

V usage is TRBV11-3 and J usage is TRBJ1-1; D not certain. The CDR3 runs to 13 residues. Germline lookup yields CDR1 SGHNT and CDR2 YENEEA. V lost 3 bases and J lost 4, with 9 bases in between. As DNA, the CDR3 is TGTGCCAGCAGCTTCGAAAGGAGCACTGAAGCTTTCTTT. It is translated as CASSFERSTEAFF.

The chain joins TRBV3-1 (or the pseudogene TRBV3-2) to TRBJ2-6; D may be TRBD1 (6 bases). V dropped 1 base and J dropped 1 base, with 14 bases sitting between them. This CDR3 region has 18 residues. The germline CDR1 and CDR2 sequences are LGHDT and YNNKEL (reference sequence). As DNA, the CDR3 is TGTGCCAGCAGCCAAGCCCCCAGGGGTCATTCTGGGGCCAACGTCCTGACTTTC. This codes for CASSQAPRGHSGANVLTF.

The chain joins TRBV18 to TRBJ2-7; tentative D call: TRBD2 (7 bases). The CDR3 has 15 amino acids. Per germline, CDR1 KGHSH and CDR2 LQKENI. V was trimmed by 3 bases and J by 6 bases, leaving 18 bases between them. CDR3 in DNA: TGTGCCAGCTCACCGTTCAGGGCGGGGGCAATCGAGCAGTACTTC. Amino acids: CASSPFRAGAIEQYF.

The V call is TRBV29-1, the J call TRBJ1-2, with 7 bases lining up with TRBD1. V gave up 0 bases and J gave up 7 bases; unmatched junction bases: 5. CDR1 is SQVTM, CDR2 ANQGSEA, per germline. This CDR3 comprises 13 residues. CDR3 in DNA: TGCAGCGTTGAAGATCCGAGGACAGGTGGCTACACCTTC. It codes for CSVEDPRTGGYTF.

The gene calls are TRBV7-2 and TRBJ2-2, with TRBD1 matching 12 bases. The germline CDR1 and CDR2 sequences are SGHTA and FQGNSA. This CDR3 has 16 amino acids. Trimming took 1 base from V and 4 from J; bases not matched to a gene: 1. CDR3 residues: CASSLGDRGRTGELFF. In DNA form, the CDR3 reads TGTGCCAGCAGCTTAGGGGACAGGGGGCGCACCGGGGAGCTGTTTTTT.

The CDR3 protein is CASSFTGLAGGEQFF. CDR3 coding DNA: TGCGCCAGCAGCTTTACCGGACTAGCGGGAGGTGAGCAGTTCTTC. The chain joins TRBV5-1 to TRBJ2-1; 14 bases line up with TRBD2. This CDR3 region has 15 residues. CDR1 SGHRS and CDR2 YFSETQ come from the germline V gene. V shed 2 bases, J shed 9 bases, and the junction held 4 bases outside the gene matches.